One sample yielded the 25 T cell receptor beta chains listed below, sequenced in a study of T cell changes during pregnancy in multiple sclerosis. The table came from immunoSEQ multiplex PCR; TCRdb's copy has only in-frame clones and leaves some out. The sample includes over 65,000 clones, roughly 90% of them seen just once. Material: peripheral blood, obtained in the first trimester of pregnancy. The origin of the receptors is a female donor in good health, enrolled as a control in a pregnancy study.

V is TRBV4-3 and J is TRBJ2-3, with D possibly being TRBD1 (5 bases). The CDR3 is 13 residues long. The germline CDR1 and CDR2 sequences are LGHNA and YSLEER. V lost 3 bases to trimming and J lost 7 bases, with 11 bases between them. DNA for the CDR3: TGCGCCAGCAGCCAGCAGGGTGCGAATACGCAGTATTTT. Its translation: CASSQQGANTQYF.

The rearrangement links TRBV28 to TRBJ1-5; maybe TRBD1 (6 bases). CDR1 is MDHEN, CDR2 SYDVKM, per germline. V was shortened by 4 bases and J by 7 bases, with 11 bases between the two germline ends. This CDR3 contains 13 residues. CDR3 region: CASSWDTLQPQHF. The DNA for the CDR3 is TGTGCCAGCAGTTGGGACACGTTACAGCCCCAGCATTTT.

The chain joins TRBV18 to TRBJ2-2, with D perhaps matching TRBD1 (6 bases). The CDR3 spans 13 residues. Deletions cut 3 bases from V and 6 bases from J, with 8 bases between. Germline CDR1 KGHSH, CDR2 LQKENI. CDR3 nucleotide sequence: TGTGCCAGCTCACCGACAGGATCCGGGGAGCTGTTTTTT. Its protein is CASSPTGSGELFF. Together with reference TRBV18 and TRBJ2-2, the CDR3 gives the full variable domain: NAGVMQNPRHLVRRRGQEARLRCSPMKGHSHVYWYRQLPEEGLKFMVYLQKENIIDESGMPKERFSAEFPKEGPSILRIQQVVRGDSAAYFCASSPTGSGELFFGEGSRLTVL.

V is TRBV19 and J is TRBJ2-5; 8 bases are shared with TRBD2. Per the germline V gene, CDR1 is LNHDA and CDR2 is SQIVND (reference sequence). CDR3 length: 17 amino acids. V trimming: 5 bases; J trimming: 1 base; junction bases outside the gene matches: 12. The CDR3 sequence is CASSPTRTSRPQETQYF. Here the CDR3 DNA reads TGTGCCAGTAGTCCAACGCGGACTAGCCGTCCCCAAGAGACCCAGTACTTC.

Concerning this clone itself: One end of the junction is discordant with germline, which a read error may explain. The gene calls are TRBV30 and TRBJ1-3; D ambiguous. CDR1 GTSNPN and CDR2 SVGIG come from the germline V gene (reference sequence). CDR3 length: 17 amino acids. The CDR3, as DNA: TGTGCCTGGAGTGTACGTGGCCTGGGCCGGTCTGAAAACACCATATATTTT. This codes for CAWSVRGLGRSENTIYF.

The chain uses TRBV7-2 and TRBJ1-5, with TRBD1 matching over 8 bases. Losses at the gene ends were 0 bases for V and 5 bases for J; bases not matched to a gene: 9. Per the germline V gene, CDR1 is SGHTA and CDR2 is FQGNSA. The CDR3 covers 17 residues. The CDR3 DNA reads as TGTGCCAGCAGCTTAGCGCCGGGACAGGTCTTAGATCAGCCCCAGCATTTT. The encoded protein is CASSLAPGQVLDQPQHF.

The rearrangement uses TRBV13 and TRBJ2-1, with TRBD2 matching over 8 bases. Germline V gene sequence: CDR1 PRHDT, CDR2 FYEKMQ (reference sequence). J lost 1 base, V lost 3 bases, and 5 bases had no gene match. The CDR3 sequence is 16 residues long. CDR3 protein: CASSFRTSRSYNEQFF. The CDR3 nucleotides are TGTGCCAGCAGCTTCCGGACTAGCAGGTCCTACAATGAGCAGTTCTTC.

The chain links TRBV28 to TRBJ1-4; 7 positions match TRBD1. The CDR3 spans 16 residues. Germline values: CDR1 MDHEN, CDR2 SYDVKM. With V trimmed by 3 bases and J by 2 bases, 6 bases remained unmatched. Here the CDR3 reads CASSLNRGSTNEKLFF. The CDR3, as DNA: TGTGCCAGCAGTTTGAACAGGGGCTCCACTAATGAAAAACTGTTTTTT. The complete variable domain, with remaining parts taken from reference TRBV28 and TRBJ1-4, reads DVKVTQSSRYLVKRTGEKVFLECVQDMDHENMFWYRQDPGLGLRLIYFSYDVKMKEKGDIPEGYSVSREKKERFSLILESASTNQTSMYLCASSLNRGSTNEKLFFGSGTQLSVL.

V is TRBV27 and J is TRBJ2-1; TRBD2 matches 9 bases. CDR1 is MNHEY and CDR2 is SMNVEV in the germline V gene (reference sequence). The ends lost 1 base at V and 3 bases at J; junction bases unmatched: 10. This CDR3 comprises 18 residues. The CDR3: CASSLFHPGSGGYNEQFF. DNA for the CDR3: TGTGCCAGCAGTTTATTTCACCCTGGTAGCGGGGGCTACAATGAGCAGTTCTTC.

This chain joins TRBV7-2 and TRBJ2-7; TRBD1 aligns across 8 bases. The J segment lost 4 bases and the V segment lost 2 bases, leaving 4 bases of the junction unmatched. The CDR3 has 14 amino acids. Germline V gene data show CDR1 as SGHTA and CDR2 as FQGNSA. CDR3 sequence: CASSLTTGVYEQYF. The CDR3 DNA reads as TGTGCCAGCAGCTTAACGACAGGGGTTTACGAGCAGTACTTC.

The CDR3 nucleotides read TGTGCCAGCAGCTTAGATTTCGCCGGGACTAACACTTTCTTT. Encoded protein: CASSLDFAGTNTFF. The J gene is TRBJ1-1, the V gene TRBV11-2; the D gene is possibly TRBD1 (5 bases). The CDR3 consists of 14 residues. Germline lookup yields CDR1 SGHAT and CDR2 FQNNGV. The germline V and J ends were trimmed by 0 bases and 12 bases, with 17 bases remaining between them. Full variable domain (rest looked up from reference TRBV11-2 and TRBJ1-1): EAGVAQSPRYKIIEKRQSVAFWCNPISGHATLYWYQQILGQGPKLLIQFQNNGVVDDSQLPKDRFSAERLKGVDSTLKIQPAKLEDSAVYLCASSLDFAGTNTFFGQGTRLTVV.

This chain connects TRBV18 to TRBJ1-4; D might be TRBD1 (5 bases). The CDR3 runs to 14 residues. Germline values: CDR1 KGHSH, CDR2 LQKENI. Trimming pared 0 bases from V and 8 bases from J, leaving 10 bases between. In DNA form, the CDR3 reads TGTGCCAGCTCACCACCGGCAGGGAGGGAAAAACTGTTTTTT. Translated, it gives CASSPPAGREKLFF.

The chain recombines TRBV6-4 with TRBJ1-5, with 7 bases that match TRBD1. Per the germline V gene, CDR1 is MRHNA and CDR2 is SNTAGT. V gave up 3 bases and J gave up 4 bases; unmatched junction bases: 0. The CDR3 has 13 amino acids. CDR3 bases: TGTGCCAGCAGTGAGACAGGGAATCAGCCCCAGCATTTT. Residues: CASSETGNQPQHF.

This sequence joins TRBV7-3 and TRBJ1-2; D is perhaps TRBD1 (6 bases). Trimming removed 6 bases from V and 4 bases from J, with 15 bases in between. The CDR3 spans 14 residues. Germline V CDR1 and CDR2: SGHTA, FQGTGA. CDR3 nucleotide sequence: TGTGCCAGCAGTAAAGGGGGATCGACCTATGGCTACACCTTC. Translation gives CASSKGGSTYGYTF.

The rearrangement joins TRBV7-3 to TRBJ2-3; 10 nucleotides match TRBD1. The V gene end was trimmed by 3 bases and the J gene end by 6 bases; junction bases not matched to a gene: 9. The CDR3 length is 16 residues. Germline V gives CDR1 SGHTA, CDR2 FQGTGA. The CDR3 reads CASSFQGTGVADTQYF. CDR3 DNA: TGTGCCAGCAGCTTTCAGGGGACAGGGGTAGCGGATACGCAGTATTTT. The variable domain in full, completed from reference TRBV7-3 and TRBJ2-3, reads GAGVSQTPSNKVTEKGKYVELRCDPISGHTALYWYRQSLGQGPEFLIYFQGTGAADDSGLPNDRFFAVRPEGSVSTLKIQRTERGDSAVYLCASSFQGTGVADTQYFGPGTRLTVL.

V and J are TRBV29-1 and TRBJ2-1, with D possibly TRBD2 on 6 matching bases. V was pared by 5 bases and J by 6 bases, with 11 bases between. CDR3 length equals 12 residues. Germline CDR1 SQVTM, CDR2 ANQGSEA. The CDR3 nucleotides are TGCAGCGTTCGGGAGAAAAGCAATGAGCAGTTCTTC. Its translation is CSVREKSNEQFF.

This chain links TRBV5-6 with TRBJ2-5, with D possibly being TRBD1 (6 bases). The CDR3 has 16 amino acids. Trimming pared 5 bases from V and 4 bases from J, leaving 21 bases between. Germline V gives CDR1 SGHDT, CDR2 YYEEEE. The CDR3 protein is CASRRSGRGFGETQYF. In nucleotides, the CDR3 is TGTGCCAGCAGACGGAGTGGAAGGGGGTTTGGAGAGACCCAGTACTTC.

V is TRBV5-5 and J is TRBJ1-6; D remains ambiguous. The CDR3 spans 16 residues. Germline V lookup: CDR1 SGHKS, CDR2 YYEKEE (reference sequence). Between the trimmed V and J ends, which lost 0 bases and 5 bases, there was a span of 12 bases. The CDR3 region is CASSLVNSPNNSPLHF. For the CDR3, the DNA is TGTGCCAGCAGCTTGGTCAACTCTCCGAATAATTCACCCCTCCACTTT.

The chain couples TRBV7-8 to TRBJ2-2; tentatively, D is TRBD2 (6 bases). Trimming left V 6 bases short and J 7 bases short, with 12 bases between. Germline CDR1 is SGHVS and CDR2 is FQNEAQ. The CDR3 runs 13 residues. CDR3 amino acids: CASSREDGGELFF. CDR3 bases: TGTGCCAGCAGTAGGGAGGACGGCGGGGAGCTGTTTTTT.

The chain is built from TRBV18 and TRBJ1-2; D uncertain. Germline loops: CDR1 KGHSH, CDR2 LQKENI. V was trimmed by 6 bases and J by 0 bases, leaving 2 bases between them. The CDR3 covers 11 residues. Here the CDR3 reads CASSANYGYTF. CDR3 coding DNA: TGTGCCAGCTCCGCTAACTATGGCTACACCTTC.

This chain links TRBV30 with TRBJ2-7; the match to TRBD2 covers 8 bases. Trimming removed 8 bases from V and 2 bases from J; junction bases left unmatched: 14. Per the germline V gene, CDR1 is GTSNPN and CDR2 is SVGIG (reference sequence). The CDR3 totals 15 residues. The CDR3 protein is CADQELAAGPYEQYF. The CDR3 region has the DNA TGTGCCGACCAGGAACTAGCGGCGGGTCCCTACGAGCAGTACTTC.

V and J are TRBV14 and TRBJ2-1; 9 positions agree with TRBD2. The CDR3 totals 15 residues. V lost 2 bases to trimming and J lost 8 bases; unmatched junction nucleotides: 7. Germline loops: CDR1 SGHDN, CDR2 FVKESK. The CDR3 sequence: CASSQRRGGGDEQFF. The DNA of the CDR3 is TGTGCCAGCAGCCAAAGGCGGGGGGGCGGGGATGAGCAGTTCTTC.

V is TRBV13 and J is TRBJ1-1, with 7 bases aligning to TRBD1. CDR1 is PRHDT, CDR2 FYEKMQ, per germline (reference sequence). The CDR3 extends over 13 amino acids. V shed 8 bases, J shed 1 base, and the junction held 4 bases outside the gene matches. The CDR3 spells CASFGTENTEAFF. Written as DNA, the CDR3 is TGTGCCAGCTTCGGGACAGAGAACACTGAAGCTTTCTTT.

This sequence joins TRBV7-9 and TRBJ1-3, with D maybe TRBD1 (6 bases). This CDR3 region has 15 residues. CDR1 SEHNR and CDR2 FQNEAQ come from the germline V gene (reference sequence). Trimming shortened V by 1 base and J by 0 bases, and 7 bases separated the two germline ends. The CDR3 reads CASSLGTDSGNTIYF. CDR3 DNA: TGTGCCAGCAGCTTAGGGACAGACTCTGGAAACACCATATATTTT.

In this sample, this clone turned up once. The J gene is TRBJ2-3, the V gene TRBV27, with 9 bases that match TRBD2. J was trimmed by 4 bases and V by 2 bases; bases with no gene match: 7. Germline V gene sequence: CDR1 MNHEY, CDR2 SMNVEV (reference sequence). This CDR3 spans 16 amino acids. The CDR3 bases are TGTGCCAGCAGTTTAAAGGGGCGGGGGGGGGCAGATACGCAGTATTTT. Protein: CASSLKGRGGADTQYF.